This TCR beta chain was identified in a study of CD8 T cells in Susac syndrome. Whole-study context: Sequenced Susac syndrome patients included five or six with active disease and about 8 who were in remission. Study-wide results and limits: It was acknowledged by the study that relatively few individuals were included in its TCR sequencing and HLA analysis.

Trimming took 0 bases from V and 5 from J, leaving 7 bases between them. Germline CDR1 reads MNHEY; CDR2 reads SVGEGT. The CDR3 length is 13 residues. RNA amounts of about 0.5 to 1 ug underwent reverse transcription with random hexamers. TCR beta CDR3 was amplified by immunoSEQ multiplex PCR. This amplification extended across 54 Vbeta and 13 Jbeta segments. TCRdb fed the immunoSEQ multiplex PCR reads into MiXCR, producing one record per CDR3 protein. The sample carries 80,000 to 90,000 distinct CDR3 sequences, about 95% recorded once. A note on this clonotype: Its antigen is not identified.

Sequenced material: CD8+ T cells from PBMCs. The source is a human donor with Susac syndrome. The chain couples TRBV6-2 or TRBV6-3 to TRBJ1-2; unclear D gene. CDR3 protein: CASSYSTEYGYTF. CDR3 bases: TGTGCCAGCAGTTACTCGACGGAGTATGGCTACACCTTC.